These 14 T cell receptor beta chains came from one sample sequenced in a study of vaccination and CD4 T cells after COVID-19. Antigens for these TCRs are unknown. The Oncomine TCR Beta short-read assay was what sequenced the DNA obtained from cultured CD4+ T cells. TCRdb redid the calling of the PCR reads with MiXCR, one entry per CDR3 protein. The sample records approximately 18,000 distinct CDR3 sequences, over 45% being singletons. The time point denotes: late sampling 161 to 241 days after vaccination in a few convalescent patients. As for treatment: roughly nine-day PBMC culture with coronavirus spike peptide pools or control peptides (ViraFEST assay). Sequenced here: CD4+ T cells from blood, cultured in vitro, sampled about 7 months after SARS-CoV-2 vaccination. These TCRs come from a human donor who had recovered from COVID-19.

The rearrangement uses TRBV15 and TRBJ1-2; no definite D call. In germline, CDR1 is LNHNV, CDR2 YYDKDF (reference sequence). The V end was cut by 1 base, the J end by 5 bases, with 11 bases between. The CDR3 length is 14 residues. The CDR3: CATSRGGGHYGYTF. For the CDR3, the DNA is TGTGCCACCAGCAGAGGAGGAGGGCATTATGGCTACACCTTC.

This chain links TRBV6-2 or TRBV6-3 with TRBJ2-1, with 11 bases fitting TRBD2. V shed 11 bases, J shed 6 bases, and the junction held 15 bases outside the gene matches. The CDR3 sequence is 16 residues long. CDR1 and CDR2 (germline): MNHEY, SVGEGT. CDR3 in DNA: TGTGCCGGAGCGGGTTCTCCGGGACTAGCGGTCAATGAGCAGTTCTTC. This codes for CAGAGSPGLAVNEQFF.

This clonotype was counted only a few times. The V gene is TRBV6-1, the J gene TRBJ1-2, with D tentatively TRBD1 (6 bases). V lost 4 bases to trimming and J lost 2 bases, with 11 bases between them. CDR3 size: 14 residues. Germline assignment: CDR1 MNHNS and CDR2 SASEGT. The CDR3 DNA reads as TGTGCCAGCAGTGGTACCACAGGGAACTATGGCTACACCTTC. Its translation: CASSGTTGNYGYTF.

The chain couples TRBV20-1 to TRBJ2-7; 8 bases line up with TRBD2. The CDR3 consists of 12 residues. J gave up 7 bases and V 3 bases, and 5 bases lay outside the gene matches. CDR1 and CDR2 from the germline V gene are DFQATT and SNEGSKA (reference sequence). DNA of the CDR3: TGCAGTGCTAGCGGGGGGGCCGGAGAGCAGTACTTC. Translation gives CSASGGAGEQYF.

The rearrangement uses TRBV11-2 and TRBJ1-2, with 9 bases identical to TRBD1. The ends lost 5 bases at V and 8 bases at J; junction bases unmatched: 15. CDR3 size: 16 residues. In germline, CDR1 is SGHAT, CDR2 FQNNGV. The DNA of the CDR3 is TGTGCCAGCAGCGGATTGAGATCGGGACAGGGTCAAGGCTACACCTTC. Protein sequence: CASSGLRSGQGQGYTF.

This chain connects TRBV6-1 to TRBJ1-6, with 7 positions matching TRBD1. Germline V CDR1 and CDR2: MNHNS, SASEGT. The length of the CDR3 is 13 residues. V lost 7 bases and J lost 16; bases outside the gene matches: 13. The CDR3 loop is CASTKDPQGVLHF. DNA for the CDR3: TGTGCCAGCACCAAAGATCCCCAGGGGGTACTCCACTTT.

The V gene is TRBV5-5, the J gene TRBJ1-5; TRBD1 matches 10 bases. CDR3 length equals 17 residues. CDR1 and CDR2 from the germline V gene are SGHKS and YYEKEE (reference sequence). With V trimmed by 2 bases and J by 4 bases, 9 bases remained unmatched. The CDR3, as DNA: TGTGCCAGCAGCTTAATGGGGGACAGGGGTTGGAATCAGCCCCAGCATTTT. Amino acid sequence: CASSLMGDRGWNQPQHF.

J is TRBJ2-7 and V is TRBV20-1; TRBD1 agrees at 7 bases. The CDR3 contains 16 residues. The V and J ends lost 3 bases and 4 bases, in that order; junction bases with no gene match: 15. The germline V gene has CDR1 DFQATT and CDR2 SNEGSKA (reference sequence). CDR3 sequence: CSASDALRQGGYEQYF. CDR3 DNA: TGCAGTGCTAGCGATGCCCTTCGACAGGGCGGATACGAGCAGTACTTC.

The sample holds a few counts of this clonotype. V gene TRBV7-8 combines with J gene TRBJ1-6; 8 bases fit TRBD1. CDR1 is SGHVS, CDR2 FQNEAQ, per germline. After removal of 6 bases from V and 6 bases from J, the junction contained 4 bases not matched to a gene. CDR3 size: 14 residues. The CDR3 nucleotides read TGTGCCAGCAGTTGGACAGGGCTTAATTCACCCCTCCACTTT. Translation gives CASSWTGLNSPLHF.

The chain has TRBV19 and TRBJ2-1; 7 nucleotides agree with TRBD2. The germline V gene has CDR1 LNHDA and CDR2 SQIVND (reference sequence). The CDR3 loop spans 16 amino acids. V shed 7 bases and J 3 bases; nucleotides not matched to a gene: 12. The DNA of the CDR3 is TGTGCCAGTACACTGGGGAGGGTAGCGGTCTACAATGAGCAGTTCTTC. It encodes CASTLGRVAVYNEQFF.

In its sample, this clonotype is medium-sized. The rearrangement uses TRBV30 and TRBJ1-2; D is ambiguous. This CDR3 spans 13 amino acids. Trimming shortened V by 0 bases and J by 4 bases, and 9 bases separated the two germline ends. Germline assignment: CDR1 GTSNPN and CDR2 SVGIG (reference sequence). CDR3 DNA: TGTGCCTGGAGTGTTTCGTCGAGCTATGGCTACACCTTC. It encodes CAWSVSSSYGYTF.

The V and J genes are TRBV6-1 and TRBJ2-7, with TRBD1 identical over 7 bases. The CDR3 has 13 residues. Germline assignment: CDR1 MNHNS and CDR2 SASEGT. After removal of 6 bases from V and 2 bases from J, the junction contained 4 bases not matched to a gene. The CDR3 DNA follows: TGTGCCAGCAGACCTGGGACAGCCTACGAGCAGTACTTC. This encodes CASRPGTAYEQYF.

This clonotype was found once. The CDR3 spells CASSELVYEQYF. For the CDR3, the DNA is TGTGCCAGCAGTGAATTAGTCTACGAGCAGTACTTC. The chain carries TRBV6-1 and TRBJ2-7; D call uncertain. The CDR3 has 12 amino acids. Trimming removed 2 bases at V and 3 bases at J, with 5 bases between. Germline-derived CDR1 and CDR2 are MNHNS and SASEGT.

J is TRBJ1-2 and V is TRBV5-4; 10 nucleotides line up with TRBD1. Germline V gives CDR1 SGHNT, CDR2 YYREEE (reference sequence). CDR3 length: 14 residues. The junction had 6 bases not matched to a gene; V was cut back by 5 bases and J by 5 bases. CDR3 DNA sequence: TGTGCCAGCAGGGCTGGGACAGGGGAATATGGCTACACCTTC. Residues: CASRAGTGEYGYTF.